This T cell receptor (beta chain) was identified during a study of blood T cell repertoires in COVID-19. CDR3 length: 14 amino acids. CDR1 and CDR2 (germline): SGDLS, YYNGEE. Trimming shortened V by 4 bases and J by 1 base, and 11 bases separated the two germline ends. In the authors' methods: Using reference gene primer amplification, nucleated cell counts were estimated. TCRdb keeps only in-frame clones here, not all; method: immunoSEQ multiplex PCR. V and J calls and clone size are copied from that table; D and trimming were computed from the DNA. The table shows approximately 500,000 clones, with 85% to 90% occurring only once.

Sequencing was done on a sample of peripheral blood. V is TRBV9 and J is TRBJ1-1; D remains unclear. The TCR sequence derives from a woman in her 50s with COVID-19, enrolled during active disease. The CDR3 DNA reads TGTGCCAGCAGCCCAACTGGAGGGAACACTGAAGCTTTCTTT. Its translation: CASSPTGGNTEAFF.